This T cell receptor beta chain was sequenced for a study of graft-versus-host responses after intestinal transplantation. On the study more broadly: Grafts that recipients had were multivisceral, liver-intestinal, or isolated intestinal transplants. Following induction with anti-thymocyte globulin, all recipients were given tacrolimus and steroids for two to three years.

Germline CDR1 and CDR2: SGHRS and YFSETQ. With V trimmed by 4 bases and J by 3 bases, 17 bases remained unmatched. The CDR3 totals 19 residues. Sequenced by immunoSEQ multiplex PCR; TCRdb stores in-frame clones only, minus some. This sample has some 110,000 clones, with more than 85% found just once. Findings and limits, study-wide: Early HvG declines after transplant were associated with peak circulating GvH clone levels.

This clone has just one count. The antigen is unknown. The chain is built from TRBV5-1 and TRBJ2-3, with 10 bases aligning to TRBD2. The source material was unstimulated CD4+ T cells sorted from spleen or lymph node cells, sampled before intestinal transplant. The source of this sequence is a human donor who received an intestinal transplant. The CDR3 DNA reads TGCGCCAGCAGCGTGGATCGAAGCGGGAGGGTAAGGTGGACAGATACGCAGTATTTT. Its protein is CASSVDRSGRVRWTDTQYF.